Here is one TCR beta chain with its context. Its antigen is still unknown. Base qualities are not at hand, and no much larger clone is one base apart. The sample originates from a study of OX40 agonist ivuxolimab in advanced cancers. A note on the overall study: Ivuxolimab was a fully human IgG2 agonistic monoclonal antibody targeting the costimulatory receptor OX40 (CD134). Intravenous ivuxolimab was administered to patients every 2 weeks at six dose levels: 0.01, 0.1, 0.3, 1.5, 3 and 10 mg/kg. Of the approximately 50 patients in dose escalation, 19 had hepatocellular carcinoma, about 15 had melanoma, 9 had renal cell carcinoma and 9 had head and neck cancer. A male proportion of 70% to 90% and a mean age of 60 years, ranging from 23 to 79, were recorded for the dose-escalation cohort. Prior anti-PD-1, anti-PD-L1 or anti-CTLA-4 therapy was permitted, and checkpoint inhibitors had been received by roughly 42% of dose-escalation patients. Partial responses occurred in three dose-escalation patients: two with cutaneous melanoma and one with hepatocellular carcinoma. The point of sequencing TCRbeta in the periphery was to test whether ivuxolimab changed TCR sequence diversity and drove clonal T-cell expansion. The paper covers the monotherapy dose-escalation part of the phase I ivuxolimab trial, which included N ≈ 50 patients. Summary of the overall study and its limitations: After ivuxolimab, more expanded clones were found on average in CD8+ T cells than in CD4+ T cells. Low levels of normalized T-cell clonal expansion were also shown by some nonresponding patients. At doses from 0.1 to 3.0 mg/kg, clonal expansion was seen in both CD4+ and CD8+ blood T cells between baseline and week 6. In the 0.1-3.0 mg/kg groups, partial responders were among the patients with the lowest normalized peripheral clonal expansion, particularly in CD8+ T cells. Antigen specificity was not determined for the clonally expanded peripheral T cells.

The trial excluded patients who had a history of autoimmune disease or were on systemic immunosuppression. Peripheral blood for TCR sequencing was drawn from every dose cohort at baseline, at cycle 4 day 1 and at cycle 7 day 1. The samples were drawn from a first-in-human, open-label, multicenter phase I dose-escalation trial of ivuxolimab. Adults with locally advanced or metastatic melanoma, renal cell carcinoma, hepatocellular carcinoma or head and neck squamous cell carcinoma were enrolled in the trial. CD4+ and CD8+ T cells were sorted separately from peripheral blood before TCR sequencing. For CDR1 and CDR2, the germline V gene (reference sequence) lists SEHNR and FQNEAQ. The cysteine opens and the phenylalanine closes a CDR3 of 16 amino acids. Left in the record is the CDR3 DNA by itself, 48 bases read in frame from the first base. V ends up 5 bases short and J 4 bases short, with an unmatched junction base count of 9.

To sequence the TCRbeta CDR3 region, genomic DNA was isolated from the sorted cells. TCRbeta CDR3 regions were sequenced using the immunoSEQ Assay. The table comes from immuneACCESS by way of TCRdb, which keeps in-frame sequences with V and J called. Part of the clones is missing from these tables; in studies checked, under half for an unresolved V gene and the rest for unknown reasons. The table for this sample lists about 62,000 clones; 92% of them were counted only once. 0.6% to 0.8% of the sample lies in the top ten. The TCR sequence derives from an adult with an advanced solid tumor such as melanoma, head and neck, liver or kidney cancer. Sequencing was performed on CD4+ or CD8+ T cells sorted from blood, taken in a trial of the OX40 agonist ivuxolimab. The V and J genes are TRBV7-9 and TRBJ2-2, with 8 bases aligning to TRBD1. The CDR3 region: CASSLSRGRFTGELFF. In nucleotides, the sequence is TGTGCCAGCAGCCTATCCAGGGGGCGATTCACCGGGGAGCTGTTTTTT.